This TCR beta chain stems from a study of cytomegalovirus exposure and HLA in healthy donors. A multiplex PCR was run with 60 Vbeta primers and 13 Jbeta primers. Per the authors' pipeline: In a later analysis, roughly 10 million of approximately 81 million unique beta chains occurred in at least two donors. The protocol was immunoSEQ multiplex PCR, while the TCRdb copy is restricted to in-frame clones and leaves out a portion. V, J and clone size were drawn from that table, and D and trimming were deduced from the DNA. The sample holds approximately 81,000 clones, roughly 84% seen once. Regarding this clone: Its matching antigen is unknown.

Study observations and caveats: According to a later analysis, donors in an Asian-associated ancestry cluster reportedly had fewer N-insertions than the 666-donor mean. It is likely that the observed cluster of highly shared sequence variants was a sequencing artifact. Follow-up analysis later connected one missense variant in DCLRE1C with trimming of TCR beta V- and J-genes.

Trimming removed 5 bases from V and 0 bases from J, with 6 bases in between. Germline CDR1 is SGHRS and CDR2 is YFSETQ. The CDR3 has 14 residues. The sequence was collected from a woman aged 50 to 65 in good health and CMV-seronegative. The V and J genes are TRBV5-1 and TRBJ2-6, with D uncertain. Material: PBMCs. This CDR3 is CASRDFSGANVLTF. The CDR3, as DNA: TGCGCCAGCAGAGACTTCTCTGGGGCCAACGTCCTGACTTTC. The whole variable domain, filled in from reference TRBV5-1 and TRBJ2-6, reads KAGVTQTPRYLIKTRGQQVTLSCSPISGHRSVSWYQQTPGQGLQFLFEYFSETQRNKGNFPGRFSGRQFSNSRSEMNVSTLELGDSALYLCASRDFSGANVLTFGAGSRLTVL.